The 32 T cell receptor beta chains listed next were all sequenced from one sample in a study of early T cells in non-severe SARS-CoV-2 infection (dated by TCRdb to the early 2020s). The library was generated by 5' RACE. Sequencing was carried out with a NextSeq 500. TCRdb reworked the public reads: Q25 trimming with fastp, MiXCR clone assembly, productive beta chains retained. Rows with a matching CDR3 protein are joined into one entry that keeps the most common DNA and genes. This sample is represented by 85,000 to 100,000 distinct CDR3 sequences; roughly 11% of them were singletons. The ten biggest clones cover around 5% of the sample. What was sequenced was whole blood. Receptors were obtained from an adult who was a healthcare worker with PCR-confirmed SARS-CoV-2 infection or an uninfected control (not recorded which).

The V and J genes are TRBV28 and TRBJ1-1, with D perhaps matching TRBD1 (5 bases). Trimming shortened V by 3 bases and J by 4 bases, and 9 bases separated the two germline ends. CDR1 and CDR2 from the germline V gene are MDHEN and SYDVKM. This CDR3 region has 13 residues. CDR3 bases: TGTGCCAGCAGTTTTCAGGGAATCACTGAAGCTTTCTTT. Protein sequence: CASSFQGITEAFF.

The table lists this clonotype with many counts. The rearrangement links TRBV9 to TRBJ1-3; D is undetermined. Trimming left V 0 bases short and J 1 base short, with 2 bases between. This CDR3 contains 13 residues. The germline V gene encodes CDR1 SGDLS and CDR2 YYNGEE. CDR3 sequence reads: CASSVGSGNTIYF. In DNA, the CDR3 is TGTGCCAGCAGCGTAGGGTCTGGAAACACCATATATTTT.

This clonotype has a count of ten or more. The rearrangement links TRBV5-1 to TRBJ2-1; D may be TRBD2 (5 bases). Between the trimmed V and J ends, which lost 3 bases and 2 bases, there was a span of 12 bases. The germline V gene has CDR1 SGHRS and CDR2 YFSETQ. The CDR3 consists of 15 residues. CDR3 amino acids: CASSSFDGTYNEQFF. CDR3 bases: TGCGCCAGCAGCTCCTTTGACGGGACCTACAATGAGCAGTTCTTC.

This clonotype was recorded many times. This chain links TRBV6-2 or TRBV6-3 with TRBJ1-5; a possible D gene is TRBD1 (5 bases). Germline V CDR1 and CDR2: MNHEY, SVGEGT. Trimming left V 6 bases short and J 7 bases short, with 19 bases between. This CDR3 contains 15 residues. The CDR3 here is CASRQQALATQPQHF. CDR3 nucleotides: TGTGCCAGCAGACAACAGGCCCTTGCTACACAGCCCCAGCATTTT.

This clonotype turned up a few times. The junction departs from germline at one end; a sequencing error may be responsible. This rearrangement joins TRBV5-1 to TRBJ1-1; 10 bases agree with TRBD1. The germline CDR1 and CDR2 sequences are SGHRS and YFSETQ. The CDR3 is 15 residues long. The CDR3 is CASSPLGQGNTEVFF. CDR3 sequence (DNA): TGCGCCAGCAGCCCCCTGGGACAGGGGAACACTGAAGTTTTCTTT.

This clonotype was recorded many times. The J gene is TRBJ2-1, the V gene TRBV27; D ambiguous. Trimming left V 7 bases short and J 6 bases short, with 28 bases between. CDR1 and CDR2 (germline): MNHEY, SMNVEV (reference sequence). The CDR3 covers 18 residues. The CDR3 DNA follows: TGTGCCAGCACTTTTCGATGGACCCGCCCGATGGCAGCCAATGAGCAGTTCTTC. It codes for CASTFRWTRPMAANEQFF.

This clonotype has a count of ten or more. DNA of the CDR3: TGTGCCAGCAGCCCAAACCCCCGCGGTGAGCAGTTCTTC. Translation gives CASSPNPRGEQFF. The rearrangement uses TRBV7-3 and TRBJ2-1; D call uncertain. The CDR3 has 13 residues. Germline V gene sequence: CDR1 SGHTA, CDR2 FQGTGA. V was cut by 5 bases and J by 9 bases, with 14 bases left in between.

The rearrangement links TRBV20-1 to TRBJ1-1, with D perhaps TRBD1 (6 bases). Germline values: CDR1 DFQATT, CDR2 SNEGSKA (reference sequence). V was shortened by 6 bases and J by 7 bases, with 12 bases between the two germline ends. This CDR3 comprises 11 residues. The CDR3 DNA reads as TGCAGTGCGGACCAGGGGATTGAAGCTTTCTTT. This sequence encodes CSADQGIEAFF.

The V and J genes are TRBV7-8 and TRBJ2-5, with D perhaps assigned TRBD1 or TRBD2 (5 bases each). This CDR3 comprises 15 residues. Per the germline V gene, CDR1 is SGHVS and CDR2 is FQNEAQ. The ends were cut back, 5 bases at V and 4 bases at J, with 17 bases in the middle. This CDR3 is CASSDLRGGSETQYF. In nucleotides, the CDR3 is TGTGCCAGCAGCGACCTCCGGGGCGGGTCAGAGACCCAGTACTTC.

This clonotype was detected many times. The V gene is TRBV6-5, the J gene TRBJ2-1; D might be TRBD1 or TRBD2, each matching 6 bases. Looked up from germline, CDR1 is MNHEY and CDR2 is SVGAGI. This CDR3 comprises 14 residues. V lost 0 bases, J lost 14 bases, and 17 bases lay in between. CDR3 sequence reads: CASSYSRGAHQEFF. CDR3 nucleotide sequence: TGTGCCAGCAGTTACTCGAGGGGGGCCCATCAGGAGTTCTTC.

The chain couples TRBV19 to TRBJ1-2; the D gene is possibly TRBD1 (5 bases). Trimming took off 3 bases at V and 7 bases at J, with 12 bases between the two ends. This CDR3 spans 13 amino acids. The germline V gene encodes CDR1 LNHDA and CDR2 SQIVND (reference sequence). The chain's CDR3 is CASSIVGLIGYTF. Written as DNA, the CDR3 is TGTGCCAGTAGTATCGTGGGGCTGATTGGCTACACCTTC.

This clonotype was detected only once. The chain uses TRBV7-9 and TRBJ2-3, with D possibly called TRBD1 or TRBD2 (6 bases each). Per the germline V gene, CDR1 is SEHNR and CDR2 is FQNEAQ (reference sequence). The CDR3 has 15 residues. Trimming shortened V by 0 bases and J by 5 bases, and 12 bases separated the two germline ends. CDR3 sequence: CASSLAHRGRDTQYF. In DNA, the CDR3 is TGTGCCAGCAGCTTAGCTCACCGGGGGCGAGATACGCAGTATTTT. Complete variable domain (other parts from reference TRBV7-9 and TRBJ2-3): DTGVSQNPRHKITKRGQNVTFRCDPISEHNRLYWYRQTLGQGPEFLTYFQNEAQLEKSRLLSDRFSAERPKGSFSTLEIQRTEQGDSAMYLCASSLAHRGRDTQYFGPGTRLTVL.

The chain combines TRBV29-1 with TRBJ2-3, with 11 bases fitting TRBD2. The junction had 2 bases not matched to a gene; V was cut back by 1 base and J by 2 bases. Germline values: CDR1 SQVTM, CDR2 ANQGSEA. The CDR3 covers 15 residues. The CDR3 region has the DNA TGCAGCGTTGAAGTTAGCGGGAGGGCCACAGATACGCAGTATTTT. Amino acids: CSVEVSGRATDTQYF.

In nucleotides, the CDR3 is TGTGCCAGCAGTGGGTACAGGGATGAAGGTGAAAAACTGTTTTTT. Translated, it gives CASSGYRDEGEKLFF. The V and J genes are TRBV28 and TRBJ1-4, with a tentative D call TRBD1 (6 bases). The CDR3 contains 15 residues. Germline values: CDR1 MDHEN, CDR2 SYDVKM. V dropped 5 bases and J dropped 7 bases, with 17 bases sitting between them.

V usage is TRBV27 and J usage is TRBJ1-1; a possible D gene is TRBD1 (5 bases). Trimming cost V 3 bases and J 6 bases, with 14 bases left between them. The germline V gene encodes CDR1 MNHEY and CDR2 SMNVEV (reference sequence). This CDR3 region has 14 residues. CDR3: CASSLVSRDAEAFF. CDR3 nucleotide sequence: TGTGCCAGCAGTTTGGTTTCCAGGGACGCTGAAGCTTTCTTT.

This chain joins TRBV5-1 and TRBJ2-4; 8 nucleotides line up with TRBD1. The germline gives CDR1 SGHRS, CDR2 YFSETQ. The CDR3 extends over 17 amino acids. V lost 0 bases and J lost 1; bases outside the gene matches: 6. CDR3 in amino acids: CASSLGRQGMAKNIQYF. The DNA for the CDR3 is TGCGCCAGCAGCTTGGGTCGACAGGGGATGGCCAAAAACATTCAGTACTTC.

The chain combines TRBV6-1 with TRBJ2-1; 9 bases are shared with TRBD2. The CDR3 sequence is 15 residues long. Germline V gives CDR1 MNHNS, CDR2 SASEGT. V was clipped by 6 bases and J by 5 bases; unmatched bases: 8. CDR3 in amino acids: CASSFSGRTHNEQFF. The CDR3 nucleotides are TGTGCCAGCAGCTTTAGCGGGAGAACCCACAATGAGCAGTTCTTC.

At least ten counts were recorded for this clonotype. This chain uses TRBV13 with TRBJ2-7, with 7 bases identical to TRBD2. The V and J ends lost 4 bases and 3 bases, in that order; junction bases with no gene match: 3. In germline, CDR1 is PRHDT, CDR2 FYEKMQ (reference sequence). CDR3 length equals 13 residues. The CDR3, as DNA: TGTGCCAGCAGCTCCGGGGGGATCTACGAGCAGTACTTC. Its translation is CASSSGGIYEQYF.

This clonotype was counted a few times. The CDR3 is CSAFTGASGELFF. For the CDR3, the DNA is TGCAGCGCATTTACAGGCGCGTCCGGGGAGCTGTTTTTT. V and J are TRBV29-1 and TRBJ2-2; the D gene is possibly TRBD1 (5 bases). The CDR3 spans 13 residues. Germline V lookup: CDR1 SQVTM, CDR2 ANQGSEA. Trimming took 7 bases from V and 6 from J, leaving 15 bases between them.

The chain employs TRBV7-9 and TRBJ1-5; D is unclear. V lost 1 base, J lost 11 bases, and 18 bases lay in between. The length of the CDR3 is 15 residues. CDR1 is SEHNR, CDR2 FQNEAQ, per germline (reference sequence). The CDR3 spells CASSLGYQEGGAQHF. CDR3 DNA: TGTGCCAGCAGCTTAGGCTACCAGGAGGGTGGGGCCCAGCATTTT.

This clonotype was counted a few times. V and J are TRBV11-1 and TRBJ1-1; no firm D call. The germline V gene encodes CDR1 SGHAT and CDR2 FQDESV (reference sequence). This CDR3 comprises 15 residues. V lost 7 bases and J 5 bases, leaving 20 bases between the germline ends. The CDR3 loop is CASTPLGFVGTEAFF. The CDR3 DNA is TGTGCCAGCACCCCCTTAGGATTCGTGGGGACTGAAGCTTTCTTT.

This clonotype has at least ten counts. The chain joins TRBV9 to TRBJ2-5; the match to TRBD2 covers 8 bases. CDR1 and CDR2 from the germline V gene are SGDLS and YYNGEE. Germline trimming cut 4 bases from V and 5 bases from J; bases unmatched to any gene: 7. The CDR3 runs 14 residues. The CDR3 nucleotides read TGTGCCAGCAGCCCCCCGACTAGCGCCGAGACCCAGTACTTC. Translation: CASSPPTSAETQYF.

The rearrangement links TRBV28 to TRBJ1-5, with 9 bases that match TRBD1. CDR3 length: 15 amino acids. Unmatched junction bases numbered 7, after V lost 4 bases and J lost 6 bases. In germline, CDR1 is MDHEN, CDR2 SYDVKM. The CDR3: CASSSTGTGSQPQHF. The CDR3 bases are TGTGCCAGCAGTTCAACCGGGACAGGGAGTCAGCCCCAGCATTTT.

CDR3 sequence: CASSSTGLGRGTEAFF. CDR3 coding DNA: TGTGCCAGCAGCTCGACAGGGTTGGGAAGGGGCACTGAAGCTTTCTTT. The chain joins TRBV7-3 to TRBJ1-1; 7 bases fit TRBD1. Germline CDR1 and CDR2: SGHTA and FQGTGA. V lost 4 bases and J lost 4; bases outside the gene matches: 12. The length of the CDR3 is 16 residues.

Only a few counts were recorded for this clonotype. This chain links TRBV28 with TRBJ1-6; D unresolved. In germline, CDR1 is MDHEN, CDR2 SYDVKM. The CDR3 is made up of 13 amino acids. V lost 3 bases to trimming and J lost 11 bases, with 11 bases between them. Written as DNA, the CDR3 is TGTGCCAGCAGTTTGGGGAGGGTTCCACCCCTCCACTTT. Its protein is CASSLGRVPPLHF.

This clonotype was seen ten or more times. The chain joins TRBV12-3 or TRBV12-4 to TRBJ2-7; D might be TRBD1 (5 bases). Deletions cut 5 bases from V and 7 bases from J, with 18 bases between. The CDR3 is 14 amino acids. DNA for the CDR3: TGTGCCAGCAGTCCGGCTCGGACAACGGAGGAGCAGTACTTC. Translated: CASSPARTTEEQYF.

This clonotype turned up a few times. V and J are TRBV2 and TRBJ1-2; 7 bases match TRBD1. Germline V gene lookup returns CDR1 SNHLY and CDR2 FYNNEI. The CDR3 is 14 amino acids. The trim removed 4 bases at V and 4 bases at J, leaving 6 bases unmatched. The CDR3 sequence: CASSVLTGAYGYTF. In DNA form, the CDR3 reads TGTGCCAGCAGTGTGTTAACAGGGGCCTATGGCTACACCTTC.

This clonotype was counted ten times or more. This chain connects TRBV2 to TRBJ1-2; D gene unclear. CDR3 length: 13 amino acids. Per germline, CDR1 SNHLY and CDR2 FYNNEI. The V end lost 8 bases, the J end lost 0 bases, and 10 bases lay between the germline ends. The CDR3 bases are TGTGCCAGCGGTGGCAGATCTAACTATGGCTACACCTTC. Translating it yields CASGGRSNYGYTF.

At least ten counts were recorded for this clonotype. A junction end diverges from the germline sequence, so it may reflect a read error. The gene calls are TRBV19 and TRBJ2-1; 8 bases match TRBD2. The CDR3 runs to 12 residues. In germline, CDR1 is LNHDA, CDR2 SQIVND (reference sequence). The CDR3 here is CASSIGGGGTAF. CDR3 DNA: TGTGCCAGTAGTATAGGAGGCGGGGGGACCGCCTTC.

This chain joins TRBV24-1 and TRBJ2-1, with no clear D. With 4 bases removed from V and 5 bases from J, the gap between germline ends came to 5 bases. Germline V gene sequence: CDR1 KGHDR, CDR2 SFDVKD. The CDR3 is made up of 12 amino acids. CDR3 region: CATSESNNEQFF. The CDR3 coding sequence is TGTGCCACCAGTGAGTCCAACAATGAGCAGTTCTTC.

Worth noting for this clonotype: One junction end does not reproduce the germline sequence, and a read error may be involved. The chain is built from TRBV18 and TRBJ1-1; D gene unclear. Germline-derived CDR1 and CDR2 are KGHSH and LQKENI. The CDR3 length is 13 residues. The CDR3 sequence: CASSAGRNIEAFF. The CDR3 DNA reads TGTGCCAGCTCAGCCGGACGGAACATTGAAGCTTTCTTT.

The V gene is TRBV28, the J gene TRBJ1-5; 8 bases are a match to TRBD1. The V gene end was trimmed by 6 bases and the J gene end by 3 bases; junction bases not matched to a gene: 10. The CDR3 spans 16 residues. Germline CDR1 MDHEN, CDR2 SYDVKM. The CDR3 protein is CASSQPGQAFNQPQHF. The CDR3 DNA follows: TGTGCCAGCAGCCAACCGGGACAGGCCTTCAATCAGCCCCAGCATTTT.